The clone carrying this TCR beta chain was picked up many times. The data were taken from a study of identical twins. TCRdb reprocessed the 5' RACE reads via MiXCR and lists one record per CDR3 protein. Counted here are under 450,000 distinct CDR3 sequences, approximately 17% occurring once; the ten biggest clones make up 12%. Germline CDR1 SGDLS, CDR2 YYNGEE. The CDR3 loop spans 13 amino acids. V gave up 6 bases and J gave up 1 base, with 10 bases separating them. Sequencing used naive T cells sorted from blood. This TCR derives from a man aged 45-65 years in good health. The chain has TRBV9 and TRBJ1-1; D unresolved. Here the CDR3 reads CASKDMQNTEAFF. CDR3 bases: TGTGCCAGCAAAGACATGCAGAACACTGAAGCTTTCTTT.